The 19 T cell receptor beta chains listed next were all sequenced from one sample in a study of identical twins. From the 5' RACE reads, TCRdb called clonotypes with MiXCR, one entry per CDR3 protein. In the table there are a few hundred thousand distinct CDR3 sequences, 15% to 20% of which are singletons. Sequencing used naive T cells sorted from blood. The source is a man between 45 and 60 years old in good health.

The chain is built from TRBV6-1 and TRBJ2-4; no definite D call. Looked up from germline, CDR1 is MNHNS and CDR2 is SASEGT. V was clipped by 6 bases and J by 0 bases, with 6 bases between them. The CDR3 length is 13 residues. This CDR3 reads CASSGVAKNIQYF. The CDR3 DNA sequence: TGTGCCAGCAGCGGAGTAGCCAAAAACATTCAGTACTTC.

The chain has TRBV5-1 and TRBJ2-1, with 11 bases that match TRBD2. The V segment lost 0 bases and the J segment 3 bases; nucleotides outside the gene matches: 8. Germline loops: CDR1 SGHRS, CDR2 YFSETQ. The CDR3 covers 18 residues. The CDR3 loop reads CASSLAIPGLADYNEQFF. CDR3 DNA sequence: TGCGCCAGCAGCTTGGCGATCCCGGGACTAGCGGACTACAATGAGCAGTTCTTC.

This clonotype was counted at least ten times. J is TRBJ2-1 and V is TRBV12-3 or TRBV12-4; either TRBD1 or TRBD2 may supply D (5 bases each). The V and J ends lost 2 bases and 0 bases respectively, with 11 bases between them. This CDR3 contains 16 residues. CDR3 sequence (DNA): TGTGCCAGCAGTTTATACGGGACCAGCTCCTACAATGAGCAGTTCTTC. It encodes CASSLYGTSSYNEQFF.

This clonotype has ten or more counts. This chain uses TRBV2 with TRBJ2-1; D could derive from TRBD1 or TRBD2 (7 bases each). V gave up 7 bases and J gave up 5 bases, with 12 bases separating them. Looked up from germline, CDR1 is SNHLY and CDR2 is FYNNEI. This CDR3 is 13 amino acids long. CDR3 residues: CASNQGGDNEQFF. The CDR3 DNA reads as TGTGCCAGCAACCAGGGGGGGGACAATGAGCAGTTCTTC.

This chain joins TRBV15 and TRBJ1-1, with TRBD1 matching 9 bases. CDR3 length equals 13 residues. After removal of 5 bases from V and 6 bases from J, the junction contained 4 bases not matched to a gene. Per the germline V gene, CDR1 is LNHNV and CDR2 is YYDKDF (reference sequence). The DNA for the CDR3 is TGTGCCACCAGCGGATGGACAGGGGCTGAAGCTTTCTTT. Amino acids: CATSGWTGAEAFF.

This clonotype showed up just a few times. This rearrangement joins TRBV12-3 or TRBV12-4 to TRBJ1-1; D is unresolved. The CDR3 covers 14 residues. Trimming shortened V by 2 bases and J by 5 bases, and 12 bases separated the two germline ends. Here the CDR3 reads CASSLRTVGTEAFF. The CDR3 DNA follows: TGTGCCAGCAGTTTACGAACAGTCGGAACTGAAGCTTTCTTT.

This chain uses TRBV29-1 with TRBJ2-1; 7 positions agree with TRBD2. Germline V gene sequence: CDR1 SQVTM, CDR2 ANQGSEA. The CDR3 extends over 12 amino acids. This chain's CDR3 is CSQRGIDNEQFF. The CDR3, as DNA: TGCAGTCAGCGGGGTATAGACAATGAGCAGTTCTTC.

This clonotype was seen at least ten times. The chain recombines TRBV28 with TRBJ2-7; TRBD1 agrees at 7 bases. This CDR3 comprises 15 residues. Germline CDR1 MDHEN, CDR2 SYDVKM. The J segment lost 5 bases and the V segment lost 6 bases, leaving 13 bases of the junction unmatched. The CDR3 bases are TGTGCCAGCAGCCCTGACAGGGACCCTCCCCACGAGCAGTACTTC. It translates to CASSPDRDPPHEQYF.

This clonotype was recorded a few times. The chain links TRBV21-1 to TRBJ2-1; the table names TRBD1, a call not compared with the DNA. TRBV21-1 is marked as a pseudogene. The CDR3 is 16 residues long. The CDR3 spells CASSLRGTGVRDEQFF. The CDR3 DNA sequence: TGTGCCAGCAGCCTAAGAGGGACAGGGGTGAGGGATGAGCAGTTCTTC.

The chain carries TRBV27 and TRBJ2-1; 13 nucleotides agree with TRBD2. The CDR3 has 14 amino acids. With 5 bases clipped from V and 9 bases from J, the junction kept 4 bases outside the gene matches. CDR1 is MNHEY and CDR2 is SMNVEV in the germline V gene (reference sequence). The CDR3 DNA reads TGTGCCAGCAGTGGACTAGCGGGAGCTTTTGAGCAGTTCTTC. Protein product: CASSGLAGAFEQFF.

This clonotype was observed a handful of times. The chain uses TRBV20-1 and TRBJ2-7; D may be TRBD2 (6 bases). The CDR3 contains 14 residues. Trimming left V 2 bases short and J 3 bases short, with 14 bases between. Germline-derived CDR1 and CDR2 are DFQATT and SNEGSKA (reference sequence). This chain's CDR3 is CSARIRGYGYEQYF. The DNA for the CDR3 is TGCAGTGCTAGAATCCGGGGGTACGGCTACGAGCAGTACTTC.

The J gene is TRBJ1-5, the V gene TRBV29-1; TRBD1 agrees at 8 bases. From germline, CDR1 is SQVTM and CDR2 ANQGSEA. J lost 7 bases, V lost 6 bases, and 14 bases had no gene match. The CDR3 covers 15 residues. The CDR3 coding sequence is TGCAGCGTAGGATTCGGGACAGGACTACGACAGCCCCAGCATTTT. This gives the protein CSVGFGTGLRQPQHF.

At least ten counts were recorded for this clonotype. The V gene is TRBV9, the J gene TRBJ2-7, with D possibly being TRBD2 (6 bases). The CDR3 extends over 15 amino acids. The germline CDR1 and CDR2 sequences are SGDLS and YYNGEE. V was cut by 3 bases and J by 4 bases, with 17 bases left in between. The CDR3 coding sequence is TGTGCCAGCAGCGCCGCAAGCCCGGGACTGTACGAGCAGTACTTC. This sequence encodes CASSAASPGLYEQYF.

The V gene is TRBV20-1, the J gene TRBJ2-2, with D uncertain. Germline CDR1 is DFQATT and CDR2 is SNEGSKA (reference sequence). This CDR3 has 15 amino acids. The germline V and J ends were trimmed by 7 bases and 0 bases, with 15 bases remaining between them. The CDR3 coding sequence is TGCAGTGGTACTCGTGAAAAAGCGAACACCGGGGAGCTGTTTTTT. It is translated as CSGTREKANTGELFF.

This clonotype was observed many times. The junction does not match germline at one end; this may be a read error. The chain links TRBV5-5 to TRBJ1-3, with 8 bases aligning to TRBD1. Germline assignment: CDR1 SGHKS and CDR2 YYEKEE (reference sequence). This CDR3 has 15 amino acids. CDR3 nucleotides: TGTGCCAGCACCTTGCAGGGGGCGCGGGGAAACACCATATATTTT. It translates to CASTLQGARGNTIYF. The full variable domain, its missing parts supplied by reference TRBV5-5 and TRBJ1-3, is DAGVTQSPTHLIKTRGQQVTLRCSPISGHKSVSWYQQVLGQGPQFIFQYYEKEERGRGNFPDRFSARQFPNYSSELNVNALLLGDSALYLCASTLQGARGNTIYFGEGSWLTVV.

This clonotype occurred many times. This chain joins TRBV5-1 and TRBJ2-3, with D possibly being TRBD2 (5 bases). The CDR3 spans 14 residues. The germline V gene encodes CDR1 SGHRS and CDR2 YFSETQ. V lost 7 bases, J lost 0 bases, and 12 bases lay in between. This chain's CDR3 is CASARDMSTDTQYF. The DNA for the CDR3 is TGCGCCAGCGCCCGGGATATGAGCACAGATACGCAGTATTTT.

The chain joins TRBV18 to TRBJ1-6; TRBD1 aligns across 11 bases. With 3 bases clipped from V and 8 bases from J, the junction kept 3 bases outside the gene matches. The V gene's germline CDR1 is KGHSH and CDR2 LQKENI. This CDR3 contains 15 residues. The CDR3 coding sequence is TGTGCCAGCTCACCCCGGACAGGGGGCTATTCACCCCTCCACTTT. It yields the protein CASSPRTGGYSPLHF.

This clonotype came up many times. The genes are TRBV5-1 and TRBJ2-6, with D possibly being TRBD1 (6 bases). Trimming removed 5 bases at V and 1 base at J, with 13 bases between. This CDR3 contains 16 residues. The germline gives CDR1 SGHRS, CDR2 YFSETQ. CDR3 in DNA: TGCGCCAGCAGACTTCCGGACAGTTCTGGGGCCAACGTCCTGACTTTC. Translating it yields CASRLPDSSGANVLTF.

This clonotype was seen a handful of times. CDR3 sequence (DNA): TGTGCCAGCGAGAGAGCGGGAGGGACCGGGGAGCTGTTTTTT. It translates to CASERAGGTGELFF. The rearrangement links TRBV6-1 to TRBJ2-2, with 10 bases aligning to TRBD2. The CDR3 runs to 14 residues. CDR1 is MNHNS, CDR2 SASEGT, per germline. Trimming removed 8 bases from V and 5 bases from J; junction bases left unmatched: 5.